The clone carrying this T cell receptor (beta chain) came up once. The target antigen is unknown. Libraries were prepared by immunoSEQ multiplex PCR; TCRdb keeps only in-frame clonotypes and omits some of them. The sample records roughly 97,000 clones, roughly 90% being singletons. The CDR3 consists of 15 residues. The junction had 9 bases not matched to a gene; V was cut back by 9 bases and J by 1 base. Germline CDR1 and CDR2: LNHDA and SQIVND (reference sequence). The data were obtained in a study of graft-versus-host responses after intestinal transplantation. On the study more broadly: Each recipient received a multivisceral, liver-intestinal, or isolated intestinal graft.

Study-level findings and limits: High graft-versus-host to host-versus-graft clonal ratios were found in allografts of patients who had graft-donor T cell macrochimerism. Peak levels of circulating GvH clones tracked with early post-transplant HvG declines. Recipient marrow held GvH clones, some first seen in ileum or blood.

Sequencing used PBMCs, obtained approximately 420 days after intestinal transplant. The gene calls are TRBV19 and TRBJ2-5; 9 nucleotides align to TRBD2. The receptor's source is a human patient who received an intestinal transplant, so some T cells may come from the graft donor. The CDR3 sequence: CASRRRGGVQETQYF. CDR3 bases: TGTGCCAGCCGCCGGCGGGGGGGCGTCCAAGAGACCCAGTACTTC.